One T cell receptor beta chain is described in this entry. This record comes from a study of T cell changes during pregnancy in multiple sclerosis. Assay used: immunoSEQ multiplex PCR; TCRdb lists only in-frame clones, some missing. The sample lists over 50,000 clones, nearly 90% seen once, with over 1.5% in the top ten. V lost 4 bases to trimming and J lost 6 bases; unmatched junction nucleotides: 11. CDR3 size: 15 residues. The germline V gene has CDR1 SEHNR and CDR2 FQNEAQ (reference sequence). V and J are TRBV7-9 and TRBJ1-2; 7 bases line up with TRBD1. Material: peripheral blood, obtained in the first trimester of pregnancy. The source of this sequence is a female donor with multiple sclerosis, enrolled in a pregnancy study. This chain's CDR3 is CASSSSRTGVNGYTF. In DNA form, the CDR3 reads TGTGCCAGCAGCTCCTCCCGGACAGGAGTAAATGGCTACACCTTC.